Below are 30 T cell receptor beta chains sequenced from a single sample in a study of blood T cell repertoires in COVID-19. Assay: immunoSEQ multiplex PCR; the TCRdb copy retains only in-frame clones and omits some. The sample shows 200,000 to 250,000 clones, roughly 88% of them seen only once. The source material was PBMCs or T cells enriched from blood (not recorded which). These receptors all come from a woman in her fifties or sixties who had recovered from COVID-19.

V gene TRBV3-1 (or the pseudogene TRBV3-2) combines with J gene TRBJ2-1, with TRBD2 matching 10 bases. The V and J ends lost 2 bases and 6 bases, in that order; junction bases with no gene match: 10. Looked up from germline, CDR1 is LGHDT and CDR2 is YNNKEL (reference sequence). The CDR3 runs 17 residues. CDR3 loop: CASSQPREASGGNEQFF. Here the CDR3 DNA reads TGTGCCAGCAGCCAACCCCGGGAGGCTAGCGGGGGCAATGAGCAGTTCTTC.

The chain recombines TRBV7-2 with TRBJ2-5; 8 bases agree with TRBD1. With V trimmed by 4 bases and J by 5 bases, 3 bases remained unmatched. This CDR3 contains 13 residues. Germline CDR1 is SGHTA and CDR2 is FQGNSA. In nucleotides, the CDR3 is TGTGCCAGCAGCTCGGGACAGGTGGAGACCCAGTACTTC. It yields the protein CASSSGQVETQYF.

CDR3: CASSLAGRDTEAFF. The CDR3 nucleotides are TGTGCCAGCAGCTTAGCTGGGAGGGACACTGAAGCTTTCTTT. V and J are TRBV7-9 and TRBJ1-1; D ambiguous. In germline, CDR1 is SEHNR, CDR2 FQNEAQ (reference sequence). The CDR3 totals 14 residues. The V gene lost 0 bases and the J gene lost 3 bases, with 8 bases spanning the gap.

This clone has just one count. The chain combines TRBV5-4 with TRBJ2-3; the match to TRBD2 covers 12 bases. V trimming: 5 bases; J trimming: 1 base; junction bases outside the gene matches: 5. There are 16 residues in the CDR3. CDR1 and CDR2 from the germline V gene are SGHNT and YYREEE (reference sequence). The CDR3 spells CASRKTSGRGTDTQYF. Written as DNA, the CDR3 is TGTGCCAGCAGAAAGACTAGCGGGAGAGGCACAGATACGCAGTATTTT.

The rearrangement uses TRBV30 and TRBJ2-1; 11 nucleotides line up with TRBD1. The germline V gene has CDR1 GTSNPN and CDR2 SVGIG (reference sequence). The CDR3 totals 14 residues. The J segment lost 6 bases and the V segment lost 0 bases, leaving 1 base of the junction unmatched. This chain's CDR3 is CAWSVDRGPNEQFF. Here the CDR3 DNA reads TGTGCCTGGAGTGTGGACAGGGGGCCCAATGAGCAGTTCTTC. Complete variable domain (other parts from reference TRBV30 and TRBJ2-1): SQTIHQWPATLVQPVGSPLSLECTVEGTSNPNLYWYRQAAGRGLQLLFYSVGIGQISSEVPQNLSASRPQDRQFILSSKKLLLSDSGFYLCAWSVDRGPNEQFFGPGTRLTVL.

The chain recombines TRBV7-2 with TRBJ1-5, with TRBD1 matching over 8 bases. Unmatched junction bases numbered 3, after V lost 5 bases and J lost 0 bases. CDR3 length equals 15 residues. CDR1 SGHTA and CDR2 FQGNSA come from the germline V gene. CDR3 protein: CASSPDRASNQPQHF. For the CDR3, the DNA is TGTGCCAGCAGCCCGGACAGGGCTAGCAATCAGCCCCAGCATTTT.

The J gene is TRBJ1-2, the V gene TRBV6-2 or TRBV6-3, with D possibly TRBD1 on 6 matching bases. The CDR3 extends over 16 amino acids. Trimming removed 7 bases at V and 4 bases at J, with 22 bases between. The germline gives CDR1 MNHEY, CDR2 SVGEGT. The CDR3: CASNPSRGGRGYGYTF. The CDR3 DNA is TGTGCCAGCAACCCCTCCCGCGGGGGGCGCGGCTATGGCTACACCTTC.

A single count supports this clone. The chain joins TRBV7-8 to TRBJ2-3; D not certain. The CDR3 has 16 amino acids. Per the germline V gene, CDR1 is SGHVS and CDR2 is FQNEAQ. The germline V and J ends were trimmed by 5 bases and 2 bases, with 17 bases remaining between them. CDR3 sequence: CASSPMWPIATDTQYF. The CDR3 coding sequence is TGTGCCAGCAGCCCCATGTGGCCGATTGCCACAGATACGCAGTATTTT.

The rearrangement links TRBV6-5 to TRBJ1-2, with D tentatively TRBD1 (6 bases). With 5 bases removed from V and 1 base from J, the gap between germline ends came to 11 bases. This CDR3 contains 14 residues. Germline assignment: CDR1 MNHEY and CDR2 SVGAGI. DNA for the CDR3: TGTGCCAGCAGTCACAGGGCCCATAACTATGGCTACACCTTC. It specifies CASSHRAHNYGYTF.

The chain couples TRBV6-1 to TRBJ1-5; TRBD1 matches at 9 bases. Germline V CDR1 and CDR2: MNHNS, SASEGT. This CDR3 comprises 19 residues. The V and J ends lost 4 bases and 2 bases, in that order; junction bases with no gene match: 15. CDR3 in DNA: TGTGCCAGCAGTGCTCCTCTGCGAGGGACAGGGTCGTGCAATCAGCCCCAGCATTTT. It specifies CASSAPLRGTGSCNQPQHF.

Details on this clone: A much larger clone lies one base from this, so it may be a read error. The chain employs TRBV12-3 or TRBV12-4 and TRBJ2-5, with D perhaps TRBD2 (5 bases). The V end was cut by 6 bases, the J end by 5 bases, with 13 bases between. The CDR3 totals 13 residues. The CDR3 protein is CASSPGLGETQYF. For the CDR3, the DNA is TGTGCCAGCAGCCCCGGACTGGGGGAGACCCAGTACTTC.

The chain links TRBV28 to TRBJ1-4; a weak D match, TRBD1 (6 bases). Germline V gene data show CDR1 as MDHEN and CDR2 as SYDVKM. Trimming pared 6 bases from V and 7 bases from J, leaving 12 bases between. The CDR3 spans 13 residues. The DNA of the CDR3 is TGTGCCAGCAGGGCGGGGGCGGTTGAAAAACTGTTTTTT. Amino acids: CASRAGAVEKLFF.

This clone appeared a few times. The gene calls are TRBV3-1 (or the pseudogene TRBV3-2) and TRBJ1-6; D not certain. The length of the CDR3 is 17 residues. Germline CDR1 is LGHDT and CDR2 is YNNKEL (reference sequence). Trimming took 2 bases from V and 4 from J, leaving 15 bases between them. CDR3 DNA: TGTGCCAGCAGCCAACGGGATCCAGCCAGATATAATTCACCCCTCCACTTT. This gives the protein CASSQRDPARYNSPLHF.

The chain couples TRBV30 to TRBJ1-1, with TRBD1 matching 7 bases. CDR1 is GTSNPN and CDR2 is SVGIG in the germline V gene (reference sequence). CDR3 length: 14 amino acids. Trimming removed 4 bases from V and 4 bases from J; junction bases left unmatched: 9. The CDR3 DNA is TGTGCCTGGACCTCACTGACAGGGCGCACTGAAGCTTTCTTT. It is translated as CAWTSLTGRTEAFF.

V and J are TRBV7-9 and TRBJ1-3; 8 nucleotides agree with TRBD1. Germline CDR1 SEHNR, CDR2 FQNEAQ (reference sequence). CDR3 size: 15 residues. V was pared by 4 bases and J by 0 bases, with 2 bases of the junction left unmatched. CDR3 nucleotide sequence: TGTGCCAGCAGCTCGGACAGGGTCTCTGGAAACACCATATATTTT. Amino acid sequence: CASSSDRVSGNTIYF.

The chain uses TRBV11-2 and TRBJ2-1; 11 bases are a match to TRBD1. With 5 bases clipped from V and 7 bases from J, the junction kept 7 bases outside the gene matches. The CDR3 contains 15 residues. Germline V CDR1 and CDR2: SGHAT, FQNNGV. The CDR3 loop is CASSPRTGGSNEQFF. In DNA, the CDR3 is TGTGCCAGCAGCCCTAGGACAGGGGGCTCTAATGAGCAGTTCTTC. The full variable domain, its missing parts supplied by reference TRBV11-2 and TRBJ2-1, is EAGVAQSPRYKIIEKRQSVAFWCNPISGHATLYWYQQILGQGPKLLIQFQNNGVVDDSQLPKDRFSAERLKGVDSTLKIQPAKLEDSAVYLCASSPRTGGSNEQFFGPGTRLTVL.

J is TRBJ2-1 and V is TRBV3-1 (or the pseudogene TRBV3-2); maybe TRBD1 (6 bases). This CDR3 is built from 15 residues. CDR1 LGHDT and CDR2 YNNKEL come from the germline V gene (reference sequence). Trimming removed 3 bases from V and 2 bases from J, with 11 bases in between. CDR3 residues: CASSQGAGAYNEQFF. The CDR3, as DNA: TGTGCCAGCAGCCAGGGGGCCGGCGCCTACAATGAGCAGTTCTTC.

The chain employs TRBV9 and TRBJ2-3; 11 bases align to TRBD2. V shed 4 bases, J shed 1 base, and the junction held 8 bases outside the gene matches. This CDR3 is built from 17 residues. Germline CDR1 SGDLS, CDR2 YYNGEE. The chain's CDR3 is CASSRLAGRVGTDTQYF. CDR3 sequence (DNA): TGTGCCAGCAGCCGACTAGCGGGGAGGGTAGGCACAGATACGCAGTATTTT.

V is TRBV10-2 and J is TRBJ2-7; unclear D gene. The CDR3 contains 14 residues. CDR1 and CDR2 from the germline V gene are WSHSY and SAAADI. Trimming pared 4 bases from V and 0 bases from J, leaving 10 bases between. CDR3 sequence reads: CASSVPAASYEQYF. In DNA form, the CDR3 reads TGCGCCAGCAGTGTCCCGGCGGCCTCCTACGAGCAGTACTTC.

The chain recombines TRBV5-1 with TRBJ1-4; D gene ambiguous. The V gene lost 3 bases and the J gene lost 3 bases, with 12 bases spanning the gap. The germline CDR1 and CDR2 sequences are SGHRS and YFSETQ. The length of the CDR3 is 15 residues. The CDR3 here is CASSSSGASNEKLFF. The CDR3 nucleotides read TGCGCCAGCAGCTCGAGCGGAGCCTCTAATGAAAAACTGTTTTTT.

This chain connects TRBV7-2 to TRBJ2-7, with 8 bases that match TRBD1. The CDR3 runs 13 residues. Germline V gives CDR1 SGHTA, CDR2 FQGNSA. V was pared by 5 bases and J by 4 bases, with 4 bases of the junction left unmatched. The CDR3 region is CASSPTGVYEQYF. Here the CDR3 DNA reads TGTGCCAGCAGCCCGACAGGGGTGTACGAGCAGTACTTC.

This rearrangement joins TRBV19 to TRBJ2-2; tentatively, D is TRBD1 (6 bases). V was shortened by 9 bases and J by 2 bases, with 16 bases between the two germline ends. CDR1 and CDR2 from the germline V gene are LNHDA and SQIVND (reference sequence). This CDR3 contains 15 residues. The CDR3: CASEQGRTNTGELFF. In nucleotides, the CDR3 is TGTGCCAGCGAGCAGGGGAGAACCAACACCGGGGAGCTGTTTTTT.

The chain links TRBV6-6 to TRBJ2-2; 9 bases fit TRBD2. This CDR3 spans 16 amino acids. Germline values: CDR1 MNHNY, CDR2 SVGAGI (reference sequence). J gave up 9 bases and V 6 bases, and 14 bases lay outside the gene matches. CDR3 coding DNA: TGTGCCAGCAGCGGACTAGGGGCTAGCGGGACTCGGGAGCTGTTTTTT. Protein product: CASSGLGASGTRELFF.

The V call is TRBV7-2, the J call TRBJ1-2; D gene ambiguous. CDR3 size: 13 residues. Trimming left V 1 base short and J 7 bases short, with 10 bases between. Germline V gene sequence: CDR1 SGHTA, CDR2 FQGNSA. CDR3 in amino acids: CASSLERAGGYTF. As DNA, the CDR3 is TGTGCCAGCAGCTTAGAAAGGGCGGGTGGCTACACCTTC.

The chain recombines TRBV10-3 with TRBJ2-7; TRBD2 matches 15 bases. J gave up 5 bases and V 9 bases, and 2 bases lay outside the gene matches. This CDR3 spans 13 amino acids. The germline gives CDR1 ENHRY, CDR2 SYGVKD. CDR3 DNA sequence: TGTGCCATTGGACTAGCGGGAGGGGACGAGCAGTACTTC. Encoded protein: CAIGLAGGDEQYF.

The chain is built from TRBV28 and TRBJ2-7, with TRBD2 as a possible D gene (5 bases). V lost 6 bases and J lost 5, with 14 bases in between. The CDR3 runs to 13 residues. Germline CDR1 MDHEN, CDR2 SYDVKM. As DNA, the CDR3 is TGTGCCAGCAGGGAGGTGGGGATCGACGAGCAGTACTTC. Residues: CASREVGIDEQYF. Looking up the rest from reference TRBV28 and TRBJ2-7 gives the full variable domain: DVKVTQSSRYLVKRTGEKVFLECVQDMDHENMFWYRQDPGLGLRLIYFSYDVKMKEKGDIPEGYSVSREKKERFSLILESASTNQTSMYLCASREVGIDEQYFGPGTRLTVT.

This chain uses TRBV4-2 with TRBJ1-1; a possible D gene is TRBD1 (6 bases). The CDR3 spans 14 residues. Per the germline V gene, CDR1 is LGHNA and CDR2 is YNFKEQ. The V end was cut by 4 bases, the J end by 3 bases, with 12 bases between. The CDR3, as DNA: TGTGCCAGCAGCCCGGACAGCGATTACACTGAAGCTTTCTTT. Translation: CASSPDSDYTEAFF.

The J gene is TRBJ2-3, the V gene TRBV5-1, with 7 bases fitting TRBD1. The length of the CDR3 is 13 residues. Germline assignment: CDR1 SGHRS and CDR2 YFSETQ. V dropped 4 bases and J dropped 4; count of bases not matched to a gene: 3. In DNA form, the CDR3 reads TGCGCCAGCAGCAGCCAGGGGGCAGATACGCAGTATTTT. Protein: CASSSQGADTQYF.

The chain is built from TRBV9 and TRBJ1-1; D is uncertain. The CDR3 sequence is 19 residues long. Trimming left V 2 bases short and J 3 bases short, with 26 bases between. Germline CDR1 and CDR2: SGDLS and YYNGEE. CDR3 amino acids: CASSVPSTCLLWSDTEAFF. In DNA, the CDR3 is TGTGCCAGCAGCGTTCCCTCCACGTGCCTTCTGTGGTCGGACACTGAAGCTTTCTTT. Drawing the rest from reference TRBV9 and TRBJ1-1, the complete variable domain is DSGVTQTPKHLITATGQRVTLRCSPRSGDLSVYWYQQSLDQGLQFLIQYYNGEERAKGNILERFSAQQFPDLHSELNLSSLELGDSALYFCASSVPSTCLLWSDTEAFFGQGTRLTVV.

The chain joins TRBV18 to TRBJ2-2; TRBD1 aligns across 7 bases. The V gene end was trimmed by 3 bases and the J gene end by 6 bases; junction bases not matched to a gene: 10. This CDR3 spans 16 amino acids. In germline, CDR1 is KGHSH, CDR2 LQKENI. The CDR3 here is CASSPNQGTESGELFF. CDR3 coding DNA: TGTGCCAGCTCACCCAATCAGGGGACAGAGTCCGGGGAGCTGTTTTTT.